The 18 T cell receptor beta chains presented below share a single source sample, sequenced in a study of shared T cell receptors in the human thymus. Repertoires were generated with immunoSEQ multiplex PCR, while TCRdb's copy carries only in-frame clones and drops some. The sample lists over 350,000 clones, over 90% occurring once. Sequencing input: thymocytes. The receptors stem from a human donor.

The J gene is TRBJ2-7, the V gene TRBV27, with 8 bases fitting TRBD1. This CDR3 is built from 17 residues. V lost 0 bases, J lost 2 bases, and 9 bases stayed unmatched. The V gene's germline CDR1 is MNHEY and CDR2 SMNVEV (reference sequence). The CDR3 coding sequence is TGTGCCAGCAGTTTATCGCACAGCCGGGACAGGCCCTACGAGCAGTACTTC. Translation gives CASSLSHSRDRPYEQYF.

For this clone: Other DNA sequences in this specimen translate into the identical CDR3. This chain links TRBV11-3 with TRBJ2-2, with 7 bases lining up with TRBD2. V was clipped by 1 base and J by 0 bases; unmatched bases: 2. The CDR3 has 16 residues. The germline V gene has CDR1 SGHNT and CDR2 YENEEA. CDR3 residues: CASSLGLAANTGELFF. The CDR3 DNA follows: TGTGCCAGCAGCTTAGGGCTAGCGGCGAACACCGGGGAGCTGTTTTTT.

This sequence joins TRBV5-6 and TRBJ1-5; TRBD1 agrees at 7 bases. V lost 2 bases, J lost 0 bases, and 5 bases stayed unmatched. Germline CDR1 and CDR2: SGHDT and YYEEEE. The CDR3 sequence is 16 residues long. The CDR3 region has the DNA TGTGCCAGCAGCTTATCAGGGGGACATAGCAATCAGCCCCAGCATTTT. Translating it yields CASSLSGGHSNQPQHF.

This rearrangement joins TRBV19 to TRBJ1-4; D is unclear. Trimming pared 4 bases from V and 7 bases from J, leaving 13 bases between. CDR3 length: 14 residues. In germline, CDR1 is LNHDA, CDR2 SQIVND (reference sequence). CDR3 nucleotides: TGTGCCAGTAGTAAACCGGCCCCCGGTGAAAAACTGTTTTTT. Translating it yields CASSKPAPGEKLFF.

The rearrangement uses TRBV4-3 and TRBJ1-4; possibly TRBD1 for D (6 bases). The CDR3 is 19 amino acids. Germline V gives CDR1 LGHNA, CDR2 YSLEER. V lost 0 bases and J lost 5, with 22 bases in between. The CDR3 DNA reads as TGCGCCAGCAGCCAAGATCCCCTCCAGGACAGCTGTAAAAATGAAAAACTGTTTTTT. Its translation is CASSQDPLQDSCKNEKLFF.

The chain couples TRBV11-2 to TRBJ2-3; TRBD2 matches 9 bases. V shed 0 bases and J 2 bases; nucleotides not matched to a gene: 12. The CDR3 has 19 residues. Germline V gives CDR1 SGHAT, CDR2 FQNNGV. The CDR3 sequence: CASSLDERVTSGFTDTQYF. The CDR3, as DNA: TGTGCCAGCAGCTTAGATGAGAGGGTGACTAGCGGATTCACAGATACGCAGTATTTT.

The chain links TRBV28 to TRBJ1-1; a possible D gene is TRBD1 (5 bases). Germline CDR1 is MDHEN and CDR2 is SYDVKM. The CDR3 totals 12 residues. V lost 3 bases, J lost 7 bases, and 9 bases lay in between. The CDR3: CASSLEGSEAFF. The CDR3 nucleotides read TGTGCCAGCAGTTTGGAGGGGAGTGAAGCTTTCTTT.

The chain has TRBV20-1 and TRBJ1-2; D is unclear. This CDR3 is 10 amino acids long. Trimming shortened V by 6 bases and J by 4 bases, and 6 bases separated the two germline ends. Per germline, CDR1 DFQATT and CDR2 SNEGSKA (reference sequence). The CDR3 nucleotides read TGCAGTGCCACAGCCTATGGCTACACCTTC. Translating gives CSATAYGYTF.

The J gene is TRBJ2-4, the V gene TRBV6-6; no clear D gene. CDR1 MNHNY and CDR2 SVGAGI come from the germline V gene (reference sequence). The CDR3 sequence is 16 residues long. Trimming removed 0 bases at V and 0 bases at J, with 9 bases between. For the CDR3, the DNA is TGTGCCAGCAGTTACTCGACCGACCTAGCCAAAAACATTCAGTACTTC. This gives the protein CASSYSTDLAKNIQYF.

The J gene is TRBJ2-3, the V gene TRBV5-1; D uncertain. V was trimmed by 2 bases and J by 2 bases, leaving 9 bases between them. Germline CDR1 SGHRS, CDR2 YFSETQ. CDR3 length: 14 residues. The CDR3 DNA sequence: TGCGCCAGCAGCTTAAGGCTTGTCACAGATACGCAGTATTTT. Its translation is CASSLRLVTDTQYF.

The rearrangement links TRBV5-4 to TRBJ2-3; TRBD2 matches 12 bases. Per the germline V gene, CDR1 is SGHNT and CDR2 is YYREEE (reference sequence). There are 16 residues in the CDR3. V shed 1 base and J 3 bases; nucleotides not matched to a gene: 3. CDR3: CASSLLTSGRTDTQYF. The CDR3 DNA reads as TGTGCCAGCAGCTTGCTCACTAGCGGGAGGACAGATACGCAGTATTTT.

This clone came up once. The chain joins TRBV10-1 to TRBJ2-1; 7 positions match TRBD1. The V gene end was trimmed by 1 base and the J gene end by 8 bases; junction bases not matched to a gene: 5. Germline lookup yields CDR1 WNHNN and CDR2 SYGVQD (reference sequence). The CDR3 is 14 amino acids. The CDR3 nucleotides read TGCGCCAGCAGTGAGTGGCCAGGGGGATATGAGCAGTTCTTC. This translates into CASSEWPGGYEQFF.

V and J are TRBV2 and TRBJ1-1, with D uncertain. The germline V gene has CDR1 SNHLY and CDR2 FYNNEI. Trimming took off 0 bases at V and 0 bases at J, with 20 bases between the two ends. This CDR3 contains 19 residues. CDR3 sequence: CASSEALRTPRAMNTEAFF. CDR3 sequence (DNA): TGTGCCAGCAGTGAAGCGCTTCGGACCCCGAGGGCCATGAACACTGAAGCTTTCTTT.

J is TRBJ2-3 and V is TRBV11-2; a weak D match, TRBD2 (6 bases). The ends were cut back, 4 bases at V and 1 base at J, with 15 bases in the middle. From germline, CDR1 is SGHAT and CDR2 FQNNGV. This CDR3 spans 16 amino acids. Here the CDR3 reads CASSSPRGYGTDTQYF. The CDR3 DNA reads TGTGCCAGCAGCTCCCCCCGGGGGTATGGCACAGATACGCAGTATTTT.

This clone has a single count. The V call is TRBV5-4, the J call TRBJ2-5, with a tentative D call TRBD2 (6 bases). The CDR3 covers 15 residues. Germline loops: CDR1 SGHNT, CDR2 YYREEE (reference sequence). V dropped 4 bases and J dropped 4 bases, with 17 bases sitting between them. The chain's CDR3 is CASSPPPGDTETQYF. CDR3 nucleotides: TGTGCCAGCAGCCCCCCGCCGGGAGATACAGAGACCCAGTACTTC.

The chain joins TRBV11-2 to TRBJ2-3; 12 nucleotides agree with TRBD2. J gave up 3 bases and V 5 bases, and 12 bases lay outside the gene matches. Germline loops: CDR1 SGHAT, CDR2 FQNNGV. The CDR3 is 18 residues long. The CDR3 nucleotides are TGTGCCAGCAGCCTCCGACTAGCGGGAGAAGGGGGAACAGATACGCAGTATTTT. This encodes CASSLRLAGEGGTDTQYF.

This clone was seen a handful of times. The junction departs from the called germline gene at one end, perhaps through a read error. CDR3 loop: CASSPRHF. In DNA form, the CDR3 reads TGTGCCAGCAGCCCCCGGCATTTT. The rearrangement uses TRBV27 and TRBJ1-5; no definite D call. The CDR3 is 8 amino acids. Per germline, CDR1 MNHEY and CDR2 SMNVEV (reference sequence).

The genes are TRBV27 and TRBJ1-2; unclear D gene. Trimming stripped 0 bases from V and 4 bases from J, with 6 bases between. CDR1 MNHEY and CDR2 SMNVEV come from the germline V gene (reference sequence). CDR3 size: 13 residues. The CDR3 loop reads CASSLSKSYGYTF. CDR3 DNA sequence: TGTGCCAGCAGTTTATCGAAGAGCTATGGCTACACCTTC.